These 10 T cell receptor beta chains share one sample of origin, sequenced in a study of Graves' ophthalmopathy and Graves' hyperthyroidism (dated by TCRdb to the late 2010s). TCRdb shows the sequencer as Illumina HiSeq 2000. TCR beta CDR3 regions were amplified from RNA transcripts for repertoire sequencing. The first round of RT-PCR was done with HTBI primers and the Qiagen OneStep RT-PCR kit, and was followed by a second round of multiplex PCR, then size selection and purification. TCRdb reprocessing: public reads trimmed at Q25 with fastp, clones called with MiXCR, in-frame beta chains kept. Duplicate CDR3 protein sequences are folded into a single record with the most common DNA and genes. This sample is represented by about 700,000 distinct CDR3 sequences; over 40% of them were singletons. 3.3% of the sample rests with the top ten. Sequenced sample: peripheral blood. The receptor set was obtained from an adult man with Graves' ophthalmopathy.

This rearrangement joins TRBV29-1 to TRBJ2-5, with 13 nucleotides matching TRBD2. The tail of the sequence fits TRBJ2-1 better, so the J call may be wrong. CDR1 is SQVTM and CDR2 is ANQGSEA in the germline V gene. The CDR3 covers 13 residues. The CDR3 region has the DNA TGCAGCGGAGGACTAGCGGGAGACAATGAGCAGTTCTTC. It codes for CSGGLAGDNEQFF.

This clonotype was seen repeatedly, ten times or more. This chain joins TRBV20-1 and TRBJ2-1, with D possibly matching TRBD2 (6 bases). The CDR3 extends over 14 amino acids. Deletions cut 6 bases from V and 7 bases from J, with 19 bases between. Germline lookup yields CDR1 DFQATT and CDR2 SNEGSKA (reference sequence). The CDR3 reads CSAAGTRGRNEQFF. The DNA of the CDR3 is TGCAGTGCCGCGGGGACCCGGGGTAGGAATGAGCAGTTCTTC.

This chain connects TRBV24-1 to TRBJ2-1; tentatively, D is TRBD1 (5 bases). The germline V gene has CDR1 KGHDR and CDR2 SFDVKD. V was pared by 5 bases and J by 5 bases, with 9 bases between. The CDR3 consists of 13 residues. This CDR3 reads CATSATANNEQFF. CDR3 nucleotide sequence: TGTGCCACCAGTGCGACAGCAAACAATGAGCAGTTCTTC.

V and J are TRBV10-3 and TRBJ1-1, with a tentative D call TRBD1 (5 bases). Looked up from germline, CDR1 is ENHRY and CDR2 is SYGVKD. Trimming took off 3 bases at V and 14 bases at J, with 16 bases between the two ends. This CDR3 has 12 amino acids. This CDR3 reads CAISETPGASFF. In DNA form, the CDR3 reads TGTGCCATCAGTGAAACCCCCGGGGCTTCCTTCTTT.

This clonotype was recorded at least ten times. This chain uses TRBV5-5 with TRBJ1-4; D unclear. Germline CDR1 is SGHKS and CDR2 is YYEKEE (reference sequence). V was shortened by 0 bases and J by 3 bases, with 9 bases between the two germline ends. There are 15 residues in the CDR3. The CDR3 loop is CASSLVATPNEKLFF. CDR3 in DNA: TGTGCCAGCAGCTTGGTGGCGACGCCTAATGAAAAACTGTTTTTT.

With regard to this clonotype: Here the CDR3 omits its conserved ending phenylalanine or tryptophan, so a read error is the likely source. The rearrangement joins TRBV10-3 to TRBJ1-1; a possible D gene is TRBD1 (6 bases). The CDR3 is made up of 13 amino acids. CDR1 and CDR2 from the germline V gene are ENHRY and SYGVKD. The DNA of the CDR3 is TGTGCCATCAGTGAAAGGGGGGACACAGAAGCTTTCTTA. It yields the protein CAISERGDTEAFL.

With regard to this clonotype: This could be a read error, since a much larger clone is one nucleotide away. The chain recombines TRBV12-3 or TRBV12-4 with TRBJ1-5; no definite D call. The CDR3 totals 14 residues. In DNA, the CDR3 is TGTGCCAGCAGTTTTTCAGGCTACAATCAGCCCCGGCATTTT. Translation: CASSFSGYNQPRHF.

Note on this clonotype: At one of its ends the junction is not consistent with the germline gene, which may arise from a read error. V and J are TRBV12-3 or TRBV12-4 and TRBJ1-4, with D unresolved. The CDR3 is made up of 16 amino acids. The CDR3 protein is CAGSPLGIDLNEKLFF. The CDR3 coding sequence is TGTGCCGGCAGTCCCCTGGGGATAGACCTTAATGAAAAACTGTTTTTT.

The CDR3 region has the DNA TGTGCCAGCAGCTCCGGGGGACAGGGGATTTACGAGCAGTACTTC. Its translation is CASSSGGQGIYEQYF. This chain joins TRBV11-2 and TRBJ2-7; the match to TRBD1 covers 10 bases. J lost 4 bases, V lost 4 bases, and 7 bases had no gene match. Germline-derived CDR1 and CDR2 are SGHAT and FQNNGV. This CDR3 is 15 amino acids long.

This sequence joins TRBV29-1 and TRBJ2-7; the D gene is possibly TRBD2 (5 bases). Trimming took 4 bases from V and 6 from J, leaving 19 bases between them. This CDR3 region has 14 residues. Per the germline V gene, CDR1 is SQVTM and CDR2 is ANQGSEA. CDR3 nucleotides: TGCAGCGTTGTCTGGTCGAGGATGGGGAGCGAGCAGTACTTC. It encodes CSVVWSRMGSEQYF.